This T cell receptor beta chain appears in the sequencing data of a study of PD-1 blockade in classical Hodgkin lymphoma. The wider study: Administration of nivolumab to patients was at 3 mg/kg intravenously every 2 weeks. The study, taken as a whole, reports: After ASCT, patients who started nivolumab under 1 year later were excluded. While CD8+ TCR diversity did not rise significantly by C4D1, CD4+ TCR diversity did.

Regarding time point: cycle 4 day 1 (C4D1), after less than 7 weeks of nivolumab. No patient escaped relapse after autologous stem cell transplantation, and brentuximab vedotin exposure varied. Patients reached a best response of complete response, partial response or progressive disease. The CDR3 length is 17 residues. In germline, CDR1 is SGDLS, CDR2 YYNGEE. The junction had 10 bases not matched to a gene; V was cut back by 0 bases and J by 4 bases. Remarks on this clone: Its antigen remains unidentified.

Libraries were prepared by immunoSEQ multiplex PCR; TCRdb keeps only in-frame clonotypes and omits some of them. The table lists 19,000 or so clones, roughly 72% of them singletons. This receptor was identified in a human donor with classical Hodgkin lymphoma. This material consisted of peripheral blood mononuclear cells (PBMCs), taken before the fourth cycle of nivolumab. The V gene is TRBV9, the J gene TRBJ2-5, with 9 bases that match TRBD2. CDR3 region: CASSVAPGGGAGETQYF. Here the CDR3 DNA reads TGTGCCAGCAGCGTAGCTCCGGGCGGGGGGGCCGGAGAGACCCAGTACTTC.